This section outlines one TCR beta chain sequence together with its context. What it binds is not known. The CDR3 sequence is 15 residues long. The V gene lost 0 bases and the J gene lost 9 bases, with 16 bases spanning the gap. The entry originates in a study of T-cell memory formation after mild COVID-19. General study results and limits: CD8+ contracting clones occupied EMRA, while CD4+ ones occupied mainly CM and EM. Some clones that responded turned up in pre-infection memory, which suggests that cross-reactive memory joined in.

One entry per CDR3 protein results from TCRdb running MiXCR on the 5' RACE reads. The sample holds about 350,000 distinct CDR3 sequences, roughly 15% seen once. J is TRBJ2-3 and V is TRBV12-3 or TRBV12-4; no reliable D call. Sequencing was done on a sample of PBMCs or a T cell subset sorted from them (not recorded which). This receptor was identified in a man aged 18 to 35 who had mild COVID-19 (a few samples of this study predate the infection). Cell type and time point are not known. Here the CDR3 DNA reads TGTGCCAGCAGTTTAGCGCGGCTCCGACCCCCCACGCAGTATTTT. Its translation is CASSLARLRPPTQYF.